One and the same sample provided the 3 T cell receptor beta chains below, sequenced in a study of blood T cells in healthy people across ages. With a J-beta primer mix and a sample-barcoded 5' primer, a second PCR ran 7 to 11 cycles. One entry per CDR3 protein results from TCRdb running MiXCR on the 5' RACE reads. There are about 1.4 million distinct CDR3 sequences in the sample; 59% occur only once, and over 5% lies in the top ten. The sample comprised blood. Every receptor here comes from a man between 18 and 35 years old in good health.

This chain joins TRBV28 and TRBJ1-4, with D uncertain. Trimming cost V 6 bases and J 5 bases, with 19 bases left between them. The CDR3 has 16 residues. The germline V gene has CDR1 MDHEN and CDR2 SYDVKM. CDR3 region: CASSTTTRGRNEKLFF. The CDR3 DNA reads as TGTGCCAGCAGCACAACGACAAGAGGTAGAAATGAAAAACTGTTTTTT.

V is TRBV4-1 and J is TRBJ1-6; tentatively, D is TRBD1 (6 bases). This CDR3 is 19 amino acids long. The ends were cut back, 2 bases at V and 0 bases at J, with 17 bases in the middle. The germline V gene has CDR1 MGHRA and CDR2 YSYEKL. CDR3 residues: CASSQTPGHLSSYNSPLHF. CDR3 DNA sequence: TGCGCCAGCAGCCAAACGCCGGGACACTTGAGCTCCTATAATTCACCCCTCCACTTT.

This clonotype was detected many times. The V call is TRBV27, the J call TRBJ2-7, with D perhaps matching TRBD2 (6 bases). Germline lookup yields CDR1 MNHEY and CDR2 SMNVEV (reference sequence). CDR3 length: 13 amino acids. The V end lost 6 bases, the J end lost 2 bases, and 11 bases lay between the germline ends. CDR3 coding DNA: TGTGCCAGCAGCCTCGGGAGCGCCTACGAGCAGTACTTC. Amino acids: CASSLGSAYEQYF.